The T cell receptor (beta chain) under discussion was sequenced for a study of cytomegalovirus exposure and HLA in healthy donors. Findings of the study overall: The study listed roughly 160 cytomegalovirus-associated TCR beta chains.

The germline CDR1 and CDR2 sequences are ENHRY and SYGVKD. J lost 2 bases, V lost 4 bases, and 7 bases had no gene match. The CDR3 is 15 amino acids. 13 Jbeta primers and 60 Vbeta primers were used for the PCR. Data came from immunoSEQ multiplex PCR; TCRdb stores just in-frame clones and leaves some out. The sample holds some 99,000 clones, almost 75% seen once. Turning to this clone: No antigen is known for it.

The J gene is TRBJ1-1, the V gene TRBV10-3; 7 bases are a match to TRBD1. The sequence derives from a man aged 35 to 55 in good health and CMV-seronegative. Sequenced sample: PBMCs. CDR3 nucleotides: TGTGCCATCAGTGTCTTGGGACAGATAAACACTGAAGCTTTCTTT. It encodes CAISVLGQINTEAFF.